This T cell receptor (beta chain) came from a study of blood T cell repertoires in COVID-19. TCRdb keeps only in-frame clones here, not all; method: immunoSEQ multiplex PCR. Among 42,000 or so clones, more than 75% were seen once, and the ten largest hold about 29%. The sample consisted of peripheral blood. This TCR was recovered from a man at least 80 years old with acute or convalescent COVID-19.

In DNA form, the CDR3 reads TGTGCCAGCAGCCCGGTGGGAGGGGCAGTCTACGAGCAGTACTTC. Protein sequence: CASSPVGGAVYEQYF. This sequence joins TRBV11-2 and TRBJ2-7; 7 bases fit TRBD2. CDR1 is SGHAT and CDR2 is FQNNGV in the germline V gene. CDR3 length equals 15 residues. The trim removed 5 bases at V and 3 bases at J, leaving 10 bases unmatched.